The 26 T cell receptor beta chains in this list originate from one sample, sequenced in a study of spatial heterogeneity in lung cancer. Findings and caveats of the study: Tumor mutation counts were tracked by expanded intratumoral alpha and beta TCR counts.

TCRdb fed the 5' RACE reads into MiXCR, producing one record per CDR3 protein. The repertoire consists of some 7,000 distinct CDR3 sequences, with approximately 3.6% occurring once and the leading ten covering about 16%. Time point given: sample taken at primary tumor resection. Their antigens are not known. The specimen comprised lung tumor tissue, sampled at surgery. The receptors stem from a male donor with early-stage non-small cell lung cancer.

This chain uses TRBV20-1 with TRBJ2-2; tentatively, D is TRBD2 (7 bases). Trimming cost V 1 base and J 0 bases, with 9 bases left between them. Germline assignment: CDR1 DFQATT and CDR2 SNEGSKA (reference sequence). This CDR3 region has 15 residues. The CDR3 DNA is TGCAGTGCTAGAGGGCGGGGGCCGAACACCGGGGAGCTGTTTTTT. Translated, it gives CSARGRGPNTGELFF.

This clonotype was seen repeatedly, ten times or more. This chain connects TRBV5-1 to TRBJ2-6; possible D gene TRBD1, 5 bases. The ends were cut back, 4 bases at V and 4 bases at J, with 12 bases in the middle. The CDR3 loop spans 15 amino acids. Per the germline V gene, CDR1 is SGHRS and CDR2 is YFSETQ. The CDR3 spells CASSGDRQGANVLTF. The CDR3 DNA is TGCGCCAGCAGCGGCGACCGACAGGGGGCCAACGTCCTGACTTTC.

This clonotype showed up many times. The J gene is TRBJ2-7, the V gene TRBV27; D assignment may be TRBD1 or TRBD2 (6 bases each). The CDR3 is 15 residues long. Germline loops: CDR1 MNHEY, CDR2 SMNVEV (reference sequence). V was pared by 5 bases and J by 2 bases, with 16 bases between. CDR3 sequence: CASSEQGLGAYEQYF. The CDR3 DNA sequence: TGTGCCAGCAGTGAACAGGGACTCGGTGCCTACGAGCAGTACTTC.

This clonotype was counted ten times or more. CDR3 amino acids: CSAWGRATGKNIQYF. The CDR3 region has the DNA TGCAGTGCTTGGGGGCGAGCGACAGGCAAAAACATTCAGTACTTC. This chain uses TRBV20-1 with TRBJ2-4, with a tentative D call TRBD1 (6 bases). The CDR3 has 15 residues. V was trimmed by 5 bases and J by 3 bases, leaving 17 bases between them. CDR1 is DFQATT, CDR2 SNEGSKA, per germline (reference sequence).

This clonotype was counted many times. This rearrangement joins TRBV20-1 to TRBJ1-1, with a possible D match to TRBD1 (6 bases). V was clipped by 6 bases and J by 5 bases, with 19 bases between them. This CDR3 comprises 14 residues. CDR1 is DFQATT and CDR2 is SNEGSKA in the germline V gene (reference sequence). CDR3: CSACRGGDCTEAFF. The CDR3, as DNA: TGCAGTGCCTGTAGGGGGGGCGATTGTACTGAAGCTTTCTTT.

The sample holds many counts of this clonotype. The rearrangement joins TRBV20-1 to TRBJ1-2, with no clear D. V gave up 0 bases and J gave up 1 base, with 6 bases separating them. CDR1 is DFQATT, CDR2 SNEGSKA, per germline (reference sequence). The length of the CDR3 is 13 residues. The CDR3 region is CSARDELNYGYTF. Written as DNA, the CDR3 is TGCAGTGCTAGAGATGAGCTTAACTATGGCTACACCTTC.

This clonotype was counted at least ten times. The chain couples TRBV4-1 to TRBJ1-1; the D is unclear. There are 14 residues in the CDR3. Germline CDR1 MGHRA, CDR2 YSYEKL. V was clipped by 0 bases and J by 4 bases, with 9 bases between them. CDR3 nucleotide sequence: TGCGCCAGCAGCCAAGAGCGGGGAGGCACTGAAGCTTTCTTT. It encodes CASSQERGGTEAFF.

Sample share makes this clonotype medium-sized (0.01 to 0.1%). The rearrangement uses TRBV20-1 and TRBJ2-7; the match to TRBD1 covers 9 bases. V lost 6 bases to trimming and J lost 2 bases; unmatched junction nucleotides: 5. CDR3 length equals 13 residues. CDR1 DFQATT and CDR2 SNEGSKA come from the germline V gene (reference sequence). The CDR3 spells CSAKQGATYEQYF. CDR3 coding DNA: TGCAGTGCCAAACAGGGGGCAACCTACGAGCAGTACTTC.

This clonotype is medium-sized in the sample. The chain has TRBV4-2 and TRBJ2-7, with D perhaps matching TRBD2 (6 bases). This CDR3 contains 15 residues. CDR1 is LGHNA, CDR2 YNFKEQ, per germline. Trimming removed 1 base from V and 5 bases from J, with 15 bases in between. In DNA form, the CDR3 reads TGTGCCAGCAGCCAAGCGTCCGGGAGTAGACACGAGCAGTACTTC. Translated, it gives CASSQASGSRHEQYF.

This clonotype has ten or more counts. The V gene is TRBV29-1, the J gene TRBJ2-2; D is ambiguous. Germline-derived CDR1 and CDR2 are SQVTM and ANQGSEA. V was clipped by 4 bases and J by 3 bases, with 9 bases between them. This CDR3 spans 13 amino acids. The DNA of the CDR3 is TGCAGCGTTGGCCCGGGTCACACCGGGGAGCTGTTTTTT. This gives the protein CSVGPGHTGELFF.

This clonotype was observed a handful of times. V usage is TRBV6-1 and J usage is TRBJ1-6, with D possibly TRBD1 on 6 matching bases. Trimming stripped 5 bases from V and 10 bases from J, with 18 bases between. This CDR3 comprises 15 residues. Germline V gene data show CDR1 as MNHNS and CDR2 as SASEGT. The CDR3 region is CASSTVGGSKSPLHF. The CDR3 DNA follows: TGTGCCAGCAGTACGGTGGGGGGCAGTAAGTCACCCCTCCACTTT.

This clonotype was detected many times. The J gene is TRBJ2-7, the V gene TRBV5-6; D is possibly TRBD1 (5 bases). There are 14 residues in the CDR3. V lost 1 base to trimming and J lost 7 bases, with 15 bases between them. Germline V gene lookup returns CDR1 SGHDT and CDR2 YYEEEE. This CDR3 is CASSLYAAGWEQYF. The CDR3 bases are TGTGCCAGCAGCTTGTACGCGGCAGGGTGGGAGCAGTACTTC.

This clonotype was seen repeatedly, ten times or more. The CDR3 region has the DNA TGTGCCAGCAGTGAATCGGTAGCGGGGGTTAGCACAGATACGCAGTATTTT. Residues: CASSESVAGVSTDTQYF. This chain links TRBV6-1 with TRBJ2-3, with 9 bases lining up with TRBD2. The CDR3 contains 17 residues. Germline lookup yields CDR1 MNHNS and CDR2 SASEGT. J lost 0 bases, V lost 2 bases, and 6 bases had no gene match.

This clonotype occurred many times. The chain carries TRBV29-1 and TRBJ2-3, with TRBD1 identical over 8 bases. The CDR3 is 13 residues long. Trimming removed 6 bases from V and 1 base from J; junction bases left unmatched: 3. Germline CDR1 and CDR2: SQVTM and ANQGSEA. CDR3 coding DNA: TGCAGCGTCTCACAGGGGGGCACAGATACGCAGTATTTT. Residues: CSVSQGGTDTQYF.

In its sample, this clonotype was seen many times. In DNA, the CDR3 is TGTGCCAGCAGCCCTCGGACAGGGGGCGCCGGCTATGGCTACACCTTC. As protein: CASSPRTGGAGYGYTF. This chain links TRBV7-2 with TRBJ1-2, with 11 positions matching TRBD1. The trim removed 5 bases at V and 4 bases at J, leaving 9 bases unmatched. Germline assignment: CDR1 SGHTA and CDR2 FQGNSA. The CDR3 sequence is 16 residues long.

This clonotype was recorded at least ten times. The chain recombines TRBV7-6 with TRBJ2-7; the match to TRBD1 covers 11 bases. Germline CDR1 and CDR2: SGHVS and FNYEAQ. The CDR3 runs 14 residues. J gave up 6 bases and V 3 bases, and 4 bases lay outside the gene matches. The CDR3 coding sequence is TGTGCCAGCAGCTTCGGGACAGGGGGGACCGAGCAGTACTTC. It specifies CASSFGTGGTEQYF.

This clonotype was counted ten times or more. V is TRBV2 and J is TRBJ1-1, with D possibly being TRBD1 (6 bases). The germline V and J ends were trimmed by 4 bases and 1 base, with 13 bases remaining between them. CDR1 and CDR2 from the germline V gene are SNHLY and FYNNEI. This CDR3 has 15 residues. DNA of the CDR3: TGTGCCAGCAGTGGAGGGGGACGGCCGAACACTGAAGCTTTCTTT. It specifies CASSGGGRPNTEAFF.

This clonotype was counted ten times or more. V usage is TRBV12-3 or TRBV12-4 and J usage is TRBJ1-5, with TRBD1 as a possible D gene (6 bases). This CDR3 is built from 15 residues. Trimming stripped 6 bases from V and 7 bases from J, with 19 bases between. The CDR3 DNA is TGTGCCAGCAGCCCTGAAGGGGGGAACAGGCAGCCCCAGCATTTT. This translates into CASSPEGGNRQPQHF.

This clonotype counts as medium-sized (0.01 to 0.1%). The chain recombines TRBV7-6 with TRBJ2-1; D may be TRBD1 (6 bases). V was trimmed by 7 bases and J by 10 bases, leaving 17 bases between them. The CDR3 is 13 amino acids. Germline V gene data show CDR1 as SGHVS and CDR2 as FNYEAQ. In nucleotides, the CDR3 is TGTGCCAGCACCAGCAACAGGGATGGAGAGCAGTTCTTC. Residues: CASTSNRDGEQFF.

This clonotype was seen at least ten times. This chain uses TRBV5-1 with TRBJ1-1; no clear D gene. Germline V gene data show CDR1 as SGHRS and CDR2 as YFSETQ. Trimming took off 4 bases at V and 3 bases at J, with 13 bases between the two ends. This CDR3 is 14 amino acids long. The DNA of the CDR3 is TGCGCCAGCAGCCCGTTCACAGTGGACACTGAAGCTTTCTTT. Amino acid sequence: CASSPFTVDTEAFF.

This clonotype was observed at least ten times. The rearrangement joins TRBV11-3 to TRBJ2-3; possibly TRBD1 for D (6 bases). The CDR3 runs to 13 residues. V lost 1 base, J lost 4 bases, and 6 bases lay in between. Germline V lookup: CDR1 SGHNT, CDR2 YENEEA. CDR3 sequence reads: CASSLGQADTQYF. The CDR3 DNA sequence: TGTGCCAGCAGCTTAGGACAGGCAGATACGCAGTATTTT.

This clonotype was counted many times. The V call is TRBV19, the J call TRBJ2-2; the D is unclear. Trimming removed 1 base at V and 3 bases at J, with 12 bases between. This CDR3 is built from 16 residues. The germline CDR1 and CDR2 sequences are LNHDA and SQIVND (reference sequence). CDR3 DNA: TGTGCCAGTAGTATAGGCCCGGGTTGGGACACCGGGGAGCTGTTTTTT. Protein: CASSIGPGWDTGELFF.

CDR3 residues: CSARDMGQLSPLHF. The CDR3 bases are TGCAGTGCTAGAGACATGGGACAGCTCTCACCCCTCCACTTT. The gene calls are TRBV20-1 and TRBJ1-6, with TRBD1 identical over 7 bases. The length of the CDR3 is 14 residues. Germline V CDR1 and CDR2: DFQATT, SNEGSKA (reference sequence). J was trimmed by 10 bases and V by 0 bases; bases with no gene match: 6.

By share of the sample, this clonotype is large. The chain joins TRBV20-1 to TRBJ2-3, with D perhaps TRBD2 (6 bases). CDR1 is DFQATT and CDR2 is SNEGSKA in the germline V gene (reference sequence). With 0 bases removed from V and 0 bases from J, the gap between germline ends came to 13 bases. This CDR3 is 16 amino acids long. CDR3 coding DNA: TGCAGTGCTAGAGATGAGGCAGGACTAAGCACAGATACGCAGTATTTT. This sequence encodes CSARDEAGLSTDTQYF.

By share of the sample, this clonotype is medium-sized. The chain couples TRBV2 to TRBJ2-3; TRBD2 agrees at 13 bases. Germline loops: CDR1 SNHLY, CDR2 FYNNEI. Trimming removed 4 bases from V and 5 bases from J; junction bases left unmatched: 9. CDR3 length equals 17 residues. The CDR3, as DNA: TGTGCCAGCAGTGGCAGGGGACTAGCGGGAATGGAAGATACGCAGTATTTT. Protein product: CASSGRGLAGMEDTQYF. Complete variable domain (other parts from reference TRBV2 and TRBJ2-3): EPEVTQTPSHQVTQMGQEVILRCVPISNHLYFYWYRQILGQKVEFLVSFYNNEISEKSEIFDDQFSVERPDGSNFTLKIRSTKLEDSAMYFCASSGRGLAGMEDTQYFGPGTRLTVL.

This clonotype appeared many times. The J gene is TRBJ2-7, the V gene TRBV6-5; 7 nucleotides agree with TRBD1. CDR3 length equals 14 residues. Trimming cost V 6 bases and J 2 bases; bases outside gene matches: 7. The germline V gene encodes CDR1 MNHEY and CDR2 SVGAGI. Here the CDR3 DNA reads TGTGCCAGCAGGGTAACCGGGACAGCCTACGAGCAGTACTTC. Residues: CASRVTGTAYEQYF.